This T cell receptor (beta chain) was sequenced for a study of shared clonotypes between healthy human individuals. Libraries were prepared by immunoSEQ multiplex PCR; TCRdb keeps only in-frame clonotypes and omits some of them. Here the sample spans hundreds of thousands of clones, around 95% being singletons. Findings of the study overall: Among the subsets, naive ones generally showed larger estimated richness than memory ones.

Details on this clone: Its antigen is as yet unknown.

CD8 cells regarded as naive lacked CD45RO, were positively chosen for CCR7, and omitted terminally differentiated effector memory CD45RA+ cells. Healthy and HIV-negative, the adult donors had no recent acute infections or vaccinations. Germline lookup yields CDR1 MNHNS and CDR2 SASEGT. Trimming pared 10 bases from V and 7 bases from J, leaving 17 bases between. This CDR3 is built from 13 residues. This clonotype originated in a woman aged 25 to 39 in good health. The chain recombines TRBV6-1 with TRBJ1-5; weak D call: TRBD1 (6 bases). The sample consisted of naive CD8+ T cells sorted from blood. In DNA, the CDR3 is TGTGCCACCGGGGCAGGGGCAGGACAGCCCCAGCATTTT. This codes for CATGAGAGQPQHF.